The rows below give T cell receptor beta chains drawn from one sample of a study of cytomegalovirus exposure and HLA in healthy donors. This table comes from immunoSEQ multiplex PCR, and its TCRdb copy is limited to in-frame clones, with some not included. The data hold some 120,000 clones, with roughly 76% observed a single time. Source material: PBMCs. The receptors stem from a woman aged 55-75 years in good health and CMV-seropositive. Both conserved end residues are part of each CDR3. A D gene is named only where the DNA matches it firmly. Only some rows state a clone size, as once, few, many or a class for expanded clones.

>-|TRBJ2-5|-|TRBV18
CASSPSNGETQYF
TGTGCCAGCTCACCGAGTAACGGGGAGACCCAGTACTTC
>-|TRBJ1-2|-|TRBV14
CASSPIIRSGYTF
TGTGCCAGCAGTCCTATAATTAGGAGTGGCTACACCTTC
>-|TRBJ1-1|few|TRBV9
CASSVTGQTEAFF
TGTGCCAGCAGCGTCACAGGGCAAACTGAAGCTTTCTTT
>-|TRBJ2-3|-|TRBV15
CATSRGGVSQLYTDTQYF
TGTGCCACCAGCAGAGGGGGGGTTAGCCAGCTATACACAGATACGCAGTATTTT
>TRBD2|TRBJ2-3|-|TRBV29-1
CSVELTSGGGWDTQYF
TGCAGCGTCGAACTGACTAGCGGGGGGGGTTGGGATACGCAGTATTTT
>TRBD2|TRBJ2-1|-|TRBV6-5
CASSASGKNEQFF
TGTGCCAGCAGTGCTAGCGGAAAGAATGAGCAGTTCTTC
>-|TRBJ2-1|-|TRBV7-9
CASSLPDRFSGNEQFF
TGTGCCAGCAGCTTACCGGACAGGTTTAGCGGCAATGAGCAGTTCTTC
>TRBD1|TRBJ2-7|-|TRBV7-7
CASSLPGQRYEQYF
TGTGCCAGCAGCCTCCCGGGACAGAGATACGAGCAGTACTTC
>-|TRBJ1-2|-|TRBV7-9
CASTVIGRAPGDGYTF
TGTGCCAGCACCGTAATCGGCCGGGCCCCAGGGGATGGCTACACCTTC
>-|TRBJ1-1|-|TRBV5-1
CASSLTENTEAFF
TGCGCCAGCAGCTTGACAGAGAACACTGAAGCTTTCTTT
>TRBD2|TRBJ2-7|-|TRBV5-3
CARSPWGAGAYYEQYF
TGTGCCAGAAGTCCCTGGGGAGCGGGAGCTTATTACGAGCAGTACTTC
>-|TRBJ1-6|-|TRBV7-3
CASSLTPIRGSPLHF
TGTGCCAGCAGCTTAACGCCCATAAGGGGTTCACCCCTCCACTTT
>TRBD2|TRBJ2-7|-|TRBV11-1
CASSLITGGYEQYF
TGTGCCAGCAGCTTAATTACGGGGGGATACGAGCAGTACTTC
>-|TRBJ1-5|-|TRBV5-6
CASSPGGFGQPQHF
TGTGCCAGCAGCCCGGGGGGATTTGGGCAGCCCCAGCATTTT
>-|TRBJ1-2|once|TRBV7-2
CASSLVGAGNNYGYTF
TGTGCCAGCAGCTTAGTGGGGGCGGGCAATAACTATGGCTACACCTTC
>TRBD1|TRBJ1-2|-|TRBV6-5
CASRPQGYGYTF
TGTGCCAGCAGGCCACAGGGGTATGGCTACACCTTC
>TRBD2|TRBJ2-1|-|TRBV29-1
CSVELRGGYNEQFF
TGCAGCGTTGAATTGCGCGGGGGTTACAATGAGCAGTTCTTC
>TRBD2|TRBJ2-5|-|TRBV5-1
CASRDRTSGVLRETQYF
TGCGCCAGCAGGGACAGGACTAGCGGGGTCTTACGGGAGACCCAGTACTTC
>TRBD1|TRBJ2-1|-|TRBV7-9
CASSGGQAINEQFF
TGTGCCAGCAGCGGGGGACAGGCTATCAATGAGCAGTTCTTC
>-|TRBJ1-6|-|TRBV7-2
CASSTRPGVNNSPLHF
TGTGCCAGCAGCACCCGCCCGGGGGTAAACAATTCACCCCTCCACTTT
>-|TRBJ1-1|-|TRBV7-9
CASSLPGYQMNTEAFF
TGTGCCAGCAGCTTACCGGGATATCAGATGAACACTGAAGCTTTCTTT
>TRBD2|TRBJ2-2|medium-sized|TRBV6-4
CASSAEAGSTGELFF
TGTGCCAGCAGTGCGGAAGCGGGGTCCACCGGGGAGCTGTTTTTT
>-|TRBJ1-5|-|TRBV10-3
CAISESGNQPQHF
TGTGCCATCAGTGAATCGGGGAATCAGCCCCAGCATTTT
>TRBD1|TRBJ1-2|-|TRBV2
CASSTGQAYGYTF
TGTGCCAGCAGTACTGGACAGGCCTATGGCTACACCTTC
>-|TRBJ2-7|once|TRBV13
CASSLIGQGNEQYF
TGTGCCAGCAGCTTAATCGGGCAGGGGAACGAGCAGTACTTC
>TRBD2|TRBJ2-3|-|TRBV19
CASSGRTSGEPDTQYF
TGTGCCAGTAGTGGCCGGACTAGCGGGGAGCCAGATACGCAGTATTTT
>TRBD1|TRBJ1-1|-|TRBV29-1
CSVSPGQGATEAFF
TGCAGCGTTTCACCGGGACAGGGGGCTACTGAAGCTTTCTTT
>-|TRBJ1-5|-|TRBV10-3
CAISDRNQPQHF
TGTGCCATCAGTGACAGAAATCAGCCCCAGCATTTT
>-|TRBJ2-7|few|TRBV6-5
CASSLDSIRYYEQYF
TGTGCCAGCTCGTTAGACTCGATCCGATACTACGAGCAGTACTTC
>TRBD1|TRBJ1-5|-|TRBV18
CASSPTGGEDQPQHF
TGTGCCAGCTCCCCTACAGGGGGCGAAGATCAGCCCCAGCATTTT
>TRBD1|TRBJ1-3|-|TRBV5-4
CASRPNPGTGANTIYF
TGTGCCAGCAGACCAAACCCTGGGACAGGGGCAAACACCATATATTTT
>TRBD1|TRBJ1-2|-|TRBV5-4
CASSLPPGTGPYGYTF
TGTGCCAGCAGCTTGCCACCCGGGACAGGGCCTTATGGCTACACCTTC
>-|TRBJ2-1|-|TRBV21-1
CASSKALGGHYNEQFF
TGTGCCAGCAGCAAAGCGCTTGGGGGCCACTACAATGAGCAGTTCTTC
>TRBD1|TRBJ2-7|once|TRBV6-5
CASSYPTGAYYEQYF
TGTGCCAGCAGTTACCCTACAGGGGCTTACTACGAGCAGTACTTC
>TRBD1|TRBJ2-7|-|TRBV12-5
CASGETGSPYEQYF
TGTGCTAGTGGAGAGACAGGGTCTCCCTACGAGCAGTACTTC
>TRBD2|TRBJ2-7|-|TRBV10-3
CAISGSGRAGDEQYF
TGTGCCATCAGTGGTAGCGGGAGGGCCGGGGACGAGCAGTACTTC
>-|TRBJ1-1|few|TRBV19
CASSLRGNTEAFF
TGTGCCAGTAGTCTACGAGGGAACACTGAAGCTTTCTTT
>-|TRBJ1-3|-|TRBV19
CASSPTVSGNTIYF
TGTGCCAGTAGCCCGACAGTCTCTGGAAACACCATATATTTT
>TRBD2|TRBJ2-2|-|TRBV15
CATRPGLAGTGELFF
TGTGCCACAAGACCGGGACTAGCGGGGACCGGGGAGCTGTTTTTT
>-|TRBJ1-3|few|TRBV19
CASSSPGHPYSGNTIYF
TGTGCCAGTAGTTCGCCGGGACACCCTTACTCTGGAAACACCATATATTTT
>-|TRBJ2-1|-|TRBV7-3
CASSLLYNEQFF
TGTGCCAGCAGCTTACTTTACAATGAGCAGTTCTTC
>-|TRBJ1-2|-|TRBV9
CASSRAAQENYGYTF
TGTGCCAGCTCGCGGGCGGCCCAAGAAAACTATGGCTACACCTTC
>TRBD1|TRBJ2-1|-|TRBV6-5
CASSYGTGVEQFF
TGTGCCAGCAGTTACGGTACAGGGGTTGAGCAGTTCTTC
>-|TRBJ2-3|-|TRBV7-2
CASSPSGTDTQYF
TGTGCTAGCAGTCCTTCGGGCACAGATACGCAGTATTTT
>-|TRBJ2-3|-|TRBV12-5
CASGSQDTQYF
TGTGCTAGTGGCTCACAAGATACGCAGTATTTT
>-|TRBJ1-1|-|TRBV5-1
CASSLADRMNTEAFF
TGCGCCAGCAGCTTGGCCGACAGGATGAACACTGAAGCTTTCTTT
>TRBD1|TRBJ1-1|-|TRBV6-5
CASSLGTDTEAFF
TGTGCCAGCAGTTTAGGGACAGACACTGAAGCTTTCTTT